This entry lists 31 T cell receptor beta chains sequenced from one sample in a study of shared clonotypes between healthy human individuals. Assay used: immunoSEQ multiplex PCR; TCRdb lists only in-frame clones, some missing. This sample has hundreds of thousands of clones, with roughly 79% found just once. The source material was PBMCs. The receptors shown here come from a woman in her forties in good health. Some clones in this sample may be carry-over from other donors' samples.

The rearrangement uses TRBV9 and TRBJ2-3; D unresolved. The V and J ends lost 3 bases and 1 base respectively, with 15 bases between them. The CDR3 length is 16 residues. Germline V gene lookup returns CDR1 SGDLS and CDR2 YYNGEE. This CDR3 reads CASSAFLTFGTDTQYF. Here the CDR3 DNA reads TGTGCCAGCAGCGCCTTCTTGACATTTGGCACAGATACGCAGTATTTT.

The V and J genes are TRBV10-1 and TRBJ2-1; 7 nucleotides line up with TRBD1. V gave up 6 bases and J gave up 5 bases; unmatched junction bases: 10. The CDR3 loop spans 15 amino acids. Germline V gene sequence: CDR1 WNHNN, CDR2 SYGVQD (reference sequence). This CDR3 reads CASSDPTGPNNEQFF. CDR3 sequence (DNA): TGCGCCAGCAGCGACCCGACAGGGCCGAACAATGAGCAGTTCTTC.

Only a few counts were recorded for this clone. The chain recombines TRBV5-1 with TRBJ2-1; D is tentatively TRBD1 or TRBD2 (5 bases each). The V end lost 4 bases, the J end lost 11 bases, and 13 bases lay between the germline ends. CDR1 and CDR2 from the germline V gene are SGHRS and YFSETQ. The CDR3 is made up of 12 amino acids. CDR3 loop: CASSIRGDQQFF. CDR3 in DNA: TGCGCCAGCAGCATAAGGGGAGACCAGCAGTTCTTC.

The CDR3 here is CASSSPGLAGAYEQYF. The CDR3 DNA reads TGTGCCAGCAGTTCCCCAGGACTAGCGGGAGCCTACGAGCAGTACTTC. This chain connects TRBV28 to TRBJ2-7, with 13 bases matching TRBD2. In germline, CDR1 is MDHEN, CDR2 SYDVKM. The CDR3 is made up of 16 amino acids. After removal of 4 bases from V and 2 bases from J, the junction contained 5 bases not matched to a gene.

V usage is TRBV7-9 and J usage is TRBJ2-3, with TRBD2 as a possible D gene (6 bases). From germline, CDR1 is SEHNR and CDR2 FQNEAQ (reference sequence). The CDR3 sequence is 19 residues long. V lost 4 bases to trimming and J lost 7 bases, with 30 bases between them. Here the CDR3 DNA reads TGTGCCAGCAGCTCGAAGAAGGGGACCCAGGGACTCCGATTGAATACGCAGTATTTT. Translated: CASSSKKGTQGLRLNTQYF. The whole variable domain, filled in from reference TRBV7-9 and TRBJ2-3, reads DTGVSQNPRHKITKRGQNVTFRCDPISEHNRLYWYRQTLGQGPEFLTYFQNEAQLEKSRLLSDRFSAERPKGSFSTLEIQRTEQGDSAMYLCASSSKKGTQGLRLNTQYFGPGTRLTVL.

This clone has at least ten counts. This chain uses TRBV28 with TRBJ2-4, with D uncertain. Germline V gene sequence: CDR1 MDHEN, CDR2 SYDVKM. Trimming removed 5 bases from V and 0 bases from J, with 5 bases in between. The length of the CDR3 is 13 residues. DNA for the CDR3: TGTGCCAGCAGTGACATAGCCAAAAACATTCAGTACTTC. As protein: CASSDIAKNIQYF.

This clone was counted between two and nine times. The rearrangement joins TRBV28 to TRBJ1-2, with 9 bases fitting TRBD1. Germline V gene data show CDR1 as MDHEN and CDR2 as SYDVKM. V shed 7 bases, J shed 8 bases, and the junction held 17 bases outside the gene matches. The CDR3 runs to 16 residues. CDR3 in amino acids: CASTNHRDRARPGYTF. The CDR3 DNA reads TGTGCCAGCACCAACCACCGGGACAGGGCCCGGCCCGGCTACACCTTC.

V and J are TRBV11-2 and TRBJ1-1; weak D call: TRBD1 (5 bases). The CDR3 has 13 amino acids. From germline, CDR1 is SGHAT and CDR2 FQNNGV. Trimming stripped 3 bases from V and 11 bases from J, with 16 bases between. The CDR3, as DNA: TGTGCCAGCAGCTTGAGATTGGGGGGTTGGGCTTTCTTT. Amino acid sequence: CASSLRLGGWAFF.

V is TRBV7-3 and J is TRBJ2-1; D is uncertain. With 5 bases removed from V and 0 bases from J, the gap between germline ends came to 14 bases. Germline V gene sequence: CDR1 SGHTA, CDR2 FQGTGA. This CDR3 spans 16 amino acids. The CDR3 spells CASSVDSPSSYNEQFF. DNA for the CDR3: TGTGCCAGCAGCGTTGACTCCCCGAGCTCCTACAATGAGCAGTTCTTC.

The V call is TRBV27, the J call TRBJ2-2, with 12 bases identical to TRBD2. The junction had 8 bases not matched to a gene; V was cut back by 7 bases and J by 5 bases. This CDR3 comprises 16 residues. Germline V gene data show CDR1 as MNHEY and CDR2 as SMNVEV (reference sequence). The CDR3 loop is CASTSSGRVRTGELFF. CDR3 DNA sequence: TGTGCCAGCACCTCTAGCGGGAGGGTCCGTACCGGGGAGCTGTTTTTT.

This clone occurred many times. Other DNA variants within this sample encode the same CDR3. CDR3 DNA sequence: TGTGCTAGTGGTTTGGCGCTAGCGGGAGTTACCGGGGAGCTGTTTTTT. Translating it yields CASGLALAGVTGELFF. The J gene is TRBJ2-2, the V gene TRBV12-5, with TRBD2 identical over 10 bases. The CDR3 has 16 amino acids. V was clipped by 1 base and J by 5 bases; unmatched bases: 4. CDR1 is LGHNT, CDR2 FRNRAP, per germline.

This sequence joins TRBV7-2 and TRBJ1-4; D is possibly TRBD1 (6 bases). This CDR3 has 17 residues. From germline, CDR1 is SGHTA and CDR2 FQGNSA. Trimming took off 8 bases at V and 8 bases at J, with 27 bases between the two ends. This CDR3 reads CASGMTGALFRGEKLFF. CDR3 sequence (DNA): TGTGCCAGCGGGATGACAGGCGCCTTGTTTAGGGGGGAAAAACTGTTTTTT.

CDR3 sequence (DNA): TGTGCCAGTAGTATGGTCAGGGACGATGGCTACACCTTC. This gives the protein CASSMVRDDGYTF. The chain joins TRBV19 to TRBJ1-2, with D perhaps matching TRBD1 (5 bases). CDR3 length: 13 amino acids. The V end was cut by 3 bases, the J end by 6 bases, with 11 bases between. Germline CDR1 and CDR2: LNHDA and SQIVND (reference sequence).

The rearrangement joins TRBV18 to TRBJ2-3; 7 nucleotides line up with TRBD1. CDR1 is KGHSH, CDR2 LQKENI, per germline. This CDR3 comprises 16 residues. With 1 base clipped from V and 1 base from J, the junction kept 5 bases outside the gene matches. In DNA form, the CDR3 reads TGTGCCAGCTCACCACAGGGACAGCCCGGCACAGATACGCAGTATTTT. As protein: CASSPQGQPGTDTQYF.

This rearrangement joins TRBV27 to TRBJ2-2; D may be TRBD1 (6 bases). The CDR3 has 17 residues. V lost 2 bases to trimming and J lost 3 bases, with 16 bases between them. CDR1 is MNHEY and CDR2 is SMNVEV in the germline V gene (reference sequence). CDR3 residues: CASSLRTASLYTGELFF. DNA for the CDR3: TGTGCCAGCAGTTTAAGGACAGCTTCCCTTTACACCGGGGAGCTGTTTTTT.

In the case of this clone: The identical CDR3 is also encoded by other nucleotide sequences in the sample. This chain connects TRBV6-1 to TRBJ1-2, with D perhaps TRBD1 (6 bases). The V end was cut by 7 bases, the J end by 5 bases, with 17 bases between. Germline-derived CDR1 and CDR2 are MNHNS and SASEGT. The length of the CDR3 is 14 residues. The CDR3 reads CASNGRGSEYGYTF. CDR3 coding DNA: TGTGCCAGCAATGGCAGGGGCTCTGAGTATGGCTACACCTTC.

This clone was detected ten times or more. The rearrangement uses TRBV20-1 and TRBJ1-1; D unresolved. The ends were cut back, 4 bases at V and 10 bases at J, with 10 bases in the middle. The CDR3 spans 10 residues. Germline V CDR1 and CDR2: DFQATT, SNEGSKA (reference sequence). The CDR3, as DNA: TGCAGTGCTATTCGACGGGGAGCTTTCTTT. It is translated as CSAIRRGAFF.

The J gene is TRBJ2-5, the V gene TRBV5-1, with TRBD1 matching over 7 bases. Trimming at V came to 4 bases and at J to 3 bases, leaving 9 bases not matched to a gene. The length of the CDR3 is 15 residues. Germline CDR1 SGHRS, CDR2 YFSETQ. The CDR3 region is CASSAIGTAKETQYF. CDR3 in DNA: TGCGCCAGCAGCGCAATCGGGACAGCCAAAGAGACCCAGTACTTC. Based on the CDR3 plus reference TRBV5-1 and TRBJ2-5, the full variable domain is KAGVTQTPRYLIKTRGQQVTLSCSPISGHRSVSWYQQTPGQGLQFLFEYFSETQRNKGNFPGRFSGRQFSNSRSEMNVSTLELGDSALYLCASSAIGTAKETQYFGPGTRLLVL.

This clone was observed once. This chain links TRBV4-1 with TRBJ2-3; the match to TRBD2 covers 7 bases. J gave up 3 bases and V 3 bases, and 6 bases lay outside the gene matches. The CDR3 is 15 amino acids. CDR1 MGHRA and CDR2 YSYEKL come from the germline V gene. The CDR3 protein is CASSHRTSGTDTQYF. CDR3 nucleotide sequence: TGCGCCAGCAGCCATCGGACTAGTGGAACAGATACGCAGTATTTT.

The gene calls are TRBV28 and TRBJ2-1, with 8 nucleotides matching TRBD1. Germline V gives CDR1 MDHEN, CDR2 SYDVKM. This CDR3 is built from 14 residues. With V trimmed by 6 bases and J by 5 bases, 6 bases remained unmatched. The CDR3 loop is CASSSGQGNNEQFF. The CDR3 DNA is TGTGCCAGCAGCTCTGGACAGGGAAACAATGAGCAGTTCTTC. The entire variable domain, with the rest obtained from reference TRBV28 and TRBJ2-1, is as follows: DVKVTQSSRYLVKRTGEKVFLECVQDMDHENMFWYRQDPGLGLRLIYFSYDVKMKEKGDIPEGYSVSREKKERFSLILESASTNQTSMYLCASSSGQGNNEQFFGPGTRLTVL.

V usage is TRBV28 and J usage is TRBJ2-3, with unresolved D. The V end lost 6 bases, the J end lost 4 bases, and 17 bases lay between the germline ends. The germline gives CDR1 MDHEN, CDR2 SYDVKM. The CDR3 loop spans 15 amino acids. This chain's CDR3 is CASSPTGSLSDTQYF. CDR3 in DNA: TGTGCCAGCAGCCCAACCGGGTCCCTCTCAGATACGCAGTATTTT. Full variable domain (missing parts from reference TRBV28 and TRBJ2-3): DVKVTQSSRYLVKRTGEKVFLECVQDMDHENMFWYRQDPGLGLRLIYFSYDVKMKEKGDIPEGYSVSREKKERFSLILESASTNQTSMYLCASSPTGSLSDTQYFGPGTRLTVL.

The chain couples TRBV27 to TRBJ1-5; perhaps TRBD1 as D (5 bases). The CDR3 spans 19 residues. Germline V gene sequence: CDR1 MNHEY, CDR2 SMNVEV (reference sequence). Trimming removed 3 bases from V and 1 base from J, with 22 bases in between. CDR3 DNA sequence: TGTGCCAGCAGTTTCCTTCCCCGGGGCCCAGAGGACAGCAATCAGCCCCAGCATTTT. Protein product: CASSFLPRGPEDSNQPQHF.

V gene TRBV4-2 combines with J gene TRBJ2-3, with TRBD1 as a possible D gene (6 bases). Germline V lookup: CDR1 LGHNA, CDR2 YNFKEQ. CDR3 size: 16 residues. Trimming cost V 0 bases and J 0 bases, with 10 bases left between them. The CDR3 DNA is TGTGCCAGCAGCCAAGAATGGCAGGGGAGCACAGATACGCAGTATTTT. Translated, it gives CASSQEWQGSTDTQYF.

In regard to this clone: The identical CDR3 is also encoded by other nucleotide sequences in the sample. The V and J genes are TRBV18 and TRBJ1-1; D remains ambiguous. The V gene lost 1 base and the J gene lost 2 bases, with 5 bases spanning the gap. The CDR3 runs 13 residues. Germline V gene lookup returns CDR1 KGHSH and CDR2 LQKENI. The chain's CDR3 is CASSPLRNTEAFF. The DNA for the CDR3 is TGTGCCAGCTCACCACTGCGAAACACTGAAGCTTTCTTT. The full variable domain, its missing parts supplied by reference TRBV18 and TRBJ1-1, is NAGVMQNPRHLVRRRGQEARLRCSPMKGHSHVYWYRQLPEEGLKFMVYLQKENIIDESGMPKERFSAEFPKEGPSILRIQQVVRGDSAAYFCASSPLRNTEAFFGQGTRLTVV.

The chain couples TRBV29-1 to TRBJ2-3; weak D call: TRBD2 (5 bases). The CDR3 extends over 12 amino acids. Germline V gives CDR1 SQVTM, CDR2 ANQGSEA. V lost 4 bases and J 4 bases, leaving 9 bases between the germline ends. The CDR3 spells CSVVRGSDTQYF. The CDR3 bases are TGCAGCGTTGTCCGGGGTTCAGATACGCAGTATTTT.

This clone was observed a handful of times. The chain couples TRBV5-4 to TRBJ2-2, with unresolved D. The CDR3 has 17 residues. With 2 bases removed from V and 0 bases from J, the gap between germline ends came to 14 bases. Germline-derived CDR1 and CDR2 are SGHNT and YYREEE (reference sequence). The CDR3 reads CASSFASGSPNTGELFF. CDR3 DNA sequence: TGTGCCAGCAGCTTTGCCTCCGGCAGCCCGAACACCGGGGAGCTGTTTTTT.

This chain links TRBV18 with TRBJ2-3; D is undetermined. The ends were cut back, 5 bases at V and 3 bases at J, with 6 bases in the middle. In germline, CDR1 is KGHSH, CDR2 LQKENI. The CDR3 totals 12 residues. The CDR3 reads CASSVRTDTQYF. Written as DNA, the CDR3 is TGTGCCAGCTCAGTTAGGACAGATACGCAGTATTTT.

This rearrangement joins TRBV10-3 to TRBJ1-5; no reliable D call. There are 13 residues in the CDR3. V lost 4 bases and J 1 base, leaving 5 bases between the germline ends. CDR1 is ENHRY and CDR2 is SYGVKD in the germline V gene. CDR3 in DNA: TGTGCCATCAGTGTTCACAGCAATCAGCCCCAGCATTTT. It translates to CAISVHSNQPQHF.

The chain recombines TRBV29-1 with TRBJ2-2, with 13 bases that match TRBD2. The CDR3 loop spans 13 amino acids. V shed 6 bases, J shed 6 bases, and the junction held 1 base outside the gene matches. The germline gives CDR1 SQVTM, CDR2 ANQGSEA. CDR3 protein: CSVGTSGAGELFF. The DNA for the CDR3 is TGCAGCGTAGGGACTAGCGGGGCCGGGGAGCTGTTTTTT.

The chain carries TRBV6-4 and TRBJ2-3, with a possible D match to TRBD1 (5 bases). Trimming took off 6 bases at V and 3 bases at J, with 10 bases between the two ends. The CDR3 has 13 residues. Germline V gene data show CDR1 as MRHNA and CDR2 as SNTAGT. CDR3 amino acids: CASSKKGTDTQYF. The CDR3 coding sequence is TGTGCCAGCAGCAAAAAGGGGACAGATACGCAGTATTTT.

This chain joins TRBV28 and TRBJ1-5; D perhaps matches TRBD1 (6 bases). This CDR3 has 13 amino acids. V was shortened by 6 bases and J by 5 bases, with 11 bases between the two germline ends. Looked up from germline, CDR1 is MDHEN and CDR2 is SYDVKM. CDR3 nucleotide sequence: TGTGCCAGCAGCACAGGGACGTATCAGCCCCAGCATTTT. It specifies CASSTGTYQPQHF.